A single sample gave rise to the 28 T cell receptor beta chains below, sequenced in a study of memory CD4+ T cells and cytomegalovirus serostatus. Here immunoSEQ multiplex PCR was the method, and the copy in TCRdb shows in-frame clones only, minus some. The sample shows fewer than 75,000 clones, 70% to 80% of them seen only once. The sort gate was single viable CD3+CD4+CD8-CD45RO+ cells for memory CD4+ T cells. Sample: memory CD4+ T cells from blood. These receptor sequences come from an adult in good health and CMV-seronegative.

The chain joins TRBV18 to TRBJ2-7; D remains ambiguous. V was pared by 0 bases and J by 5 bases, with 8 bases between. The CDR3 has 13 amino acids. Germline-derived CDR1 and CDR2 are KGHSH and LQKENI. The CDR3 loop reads CASSPPVTDEQYF. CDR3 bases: TGTGCCAGCTCACCACCTGTTACAGACGAGCAGTACTTC.

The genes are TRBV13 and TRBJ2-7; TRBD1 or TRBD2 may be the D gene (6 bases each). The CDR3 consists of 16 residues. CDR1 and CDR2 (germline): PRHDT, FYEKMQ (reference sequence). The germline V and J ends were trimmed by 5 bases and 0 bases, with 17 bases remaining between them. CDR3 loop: CASSTGAGRSSYEQYF. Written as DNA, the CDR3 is TGTGCCAGCAGCACGGGGGCCGGACGTAGCTCCTACGAGCAGTACTTC.

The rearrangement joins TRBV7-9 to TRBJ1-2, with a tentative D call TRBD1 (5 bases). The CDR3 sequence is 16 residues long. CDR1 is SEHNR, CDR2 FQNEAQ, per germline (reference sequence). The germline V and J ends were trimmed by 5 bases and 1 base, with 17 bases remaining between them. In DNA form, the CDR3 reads TGTGCCAGCAGCCAACCCCGGGACGGCCTTAACTATGGCTACACCTTC. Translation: CASSQPRDGLNYGYTF.

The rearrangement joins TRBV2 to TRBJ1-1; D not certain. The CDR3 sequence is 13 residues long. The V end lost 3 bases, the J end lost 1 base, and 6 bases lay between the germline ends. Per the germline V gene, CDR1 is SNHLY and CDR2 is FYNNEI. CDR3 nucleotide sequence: TGTGCCAGCAGTGATGACGGGAACACTGAAGCTTTCTTT. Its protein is CASSDDGNTEAFF.

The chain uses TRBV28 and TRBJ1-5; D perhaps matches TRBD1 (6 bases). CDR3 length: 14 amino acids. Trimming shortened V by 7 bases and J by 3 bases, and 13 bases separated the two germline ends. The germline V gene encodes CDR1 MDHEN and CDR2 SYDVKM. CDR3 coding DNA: TGTGCCAGCACCCGGACAGAAATCAATCAGCCCCAGCATTTT. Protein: CASTRTEINQPQHF.

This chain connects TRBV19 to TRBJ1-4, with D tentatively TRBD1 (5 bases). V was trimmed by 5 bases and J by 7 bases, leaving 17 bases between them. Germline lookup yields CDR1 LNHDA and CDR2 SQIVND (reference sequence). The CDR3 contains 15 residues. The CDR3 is CASSGPREGREKLFF. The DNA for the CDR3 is TGTGCCAGTAGTGGGCCCAGGGAGGGTCGTGAAAAACTGTTTTTT.

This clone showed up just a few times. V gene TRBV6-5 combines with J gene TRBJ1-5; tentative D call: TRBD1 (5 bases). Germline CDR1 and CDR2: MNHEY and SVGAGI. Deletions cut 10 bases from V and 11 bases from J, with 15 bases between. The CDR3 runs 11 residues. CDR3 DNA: TGTGCCACTAGGGACCGACTAACCCAGCATTTT. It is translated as CATRDRLTQHF.

CDR3 in amino acids: CASSFPDNEQYF. The CDR3 DNA is TGTGCCAGCAGCTTCCCCGACAACGAGCAGTACTTC. V is TRBV7-9 and J is TRBJ2-7; unclear D gene. This CDR3 is 12 amino acids long. CDR1 and CDR2 (germline): SEHNR, FQNEAQ (reference sequence). V dropped 3 bases and J dropped 5 bases, with 8 bases sitting between them.

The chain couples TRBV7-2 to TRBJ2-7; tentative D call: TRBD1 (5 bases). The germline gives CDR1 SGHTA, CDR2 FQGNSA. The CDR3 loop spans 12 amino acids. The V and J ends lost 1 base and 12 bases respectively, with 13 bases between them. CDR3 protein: CASSLDTRALYF. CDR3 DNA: TGTGCCAGCAGCTTAGATACCAGGGCGCTGTACTTC.

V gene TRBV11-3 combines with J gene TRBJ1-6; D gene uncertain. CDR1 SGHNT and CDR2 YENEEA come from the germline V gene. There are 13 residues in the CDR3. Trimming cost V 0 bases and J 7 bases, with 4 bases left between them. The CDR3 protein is CASSLDQNSPLHF. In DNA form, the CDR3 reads TGTGCCAGCAGCTTAGATCAGAATTCACCCCTCCACTTT. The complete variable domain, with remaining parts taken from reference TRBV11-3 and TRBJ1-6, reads EAGVVQSPRYKIIEKKQPVAFWCNPISGHNTLYWYLQNLGQGPELLIRYENEEAVDDSQLPKDRFSAERLKGVDSTLKIQPAELGDSAVYLCASSLDQNSPLHFGNGTRLTVT.

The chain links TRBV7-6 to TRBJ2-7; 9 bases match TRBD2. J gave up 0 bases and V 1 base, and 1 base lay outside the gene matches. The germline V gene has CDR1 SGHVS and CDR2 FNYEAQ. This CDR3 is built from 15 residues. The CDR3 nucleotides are TGTGCCAGCAGCTTAGGGGGACTAGCCTCCTACGAGCAGTACTTC. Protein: CASSLGGLASYEQYF.

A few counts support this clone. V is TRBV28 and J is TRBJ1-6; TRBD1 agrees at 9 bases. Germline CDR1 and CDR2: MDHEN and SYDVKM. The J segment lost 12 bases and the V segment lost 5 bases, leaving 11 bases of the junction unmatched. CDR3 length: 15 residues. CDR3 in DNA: TGTGCCAGCAGTCTGCCGGGACAGGGCAATCAACCCCTCCACTTT. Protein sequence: CASSLPGQGNQPLHF.

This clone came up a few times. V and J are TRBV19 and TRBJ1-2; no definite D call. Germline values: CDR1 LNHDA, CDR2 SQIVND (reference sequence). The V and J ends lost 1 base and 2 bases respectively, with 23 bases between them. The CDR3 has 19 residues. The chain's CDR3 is CASSIGPGTRRPSNYGYTF. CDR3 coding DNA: TGTGCCAGTAGTATAGGGCCGGGAACTAGACGACCGTCAAACTATGGCTACACCTTC. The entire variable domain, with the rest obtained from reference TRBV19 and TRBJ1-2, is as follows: DGGITQSPKYLFRKEGQNVTLSCEQNLNHDAMYWYRQDPGQGLRLIYYSQIVNDFQKGDIAEGYSVSREKKESFPLTVTSAQKNPTAFYLCASSIGPGTRRPSNYGYTFGSGTRLTVV.

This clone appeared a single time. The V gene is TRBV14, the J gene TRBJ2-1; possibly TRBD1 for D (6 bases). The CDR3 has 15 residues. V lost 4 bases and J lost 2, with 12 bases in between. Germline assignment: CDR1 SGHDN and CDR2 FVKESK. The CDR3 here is CASSRFQGTYNEQFF. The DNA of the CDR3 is TGTGCCAGCAGCCGCTTTCAGGGGACCTACAATGAGCAGTTCTTC.

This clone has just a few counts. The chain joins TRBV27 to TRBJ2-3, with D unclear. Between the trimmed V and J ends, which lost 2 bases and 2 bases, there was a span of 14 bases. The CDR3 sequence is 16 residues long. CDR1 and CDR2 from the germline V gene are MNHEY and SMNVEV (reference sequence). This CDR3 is CASSLELRPTTDTQYF. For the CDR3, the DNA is TGTGCCAGCAGTTTAGAGTTAAGGCCCACCACAGATACGCAGTATTTT.

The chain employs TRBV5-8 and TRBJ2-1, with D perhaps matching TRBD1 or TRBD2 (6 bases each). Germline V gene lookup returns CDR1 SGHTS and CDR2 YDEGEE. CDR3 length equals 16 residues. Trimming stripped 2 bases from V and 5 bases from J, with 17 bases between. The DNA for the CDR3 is TGTGCCAGCAGCTTATTAGGGGGACTTCATAACAATGAGCAGTTCTTC. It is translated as CASSLLGGLHNNEQFF.

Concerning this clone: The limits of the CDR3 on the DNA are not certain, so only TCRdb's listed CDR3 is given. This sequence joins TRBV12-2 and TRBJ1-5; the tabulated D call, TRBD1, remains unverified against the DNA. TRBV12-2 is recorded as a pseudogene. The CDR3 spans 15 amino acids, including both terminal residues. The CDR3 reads CASRFGTGSHQPQHF.

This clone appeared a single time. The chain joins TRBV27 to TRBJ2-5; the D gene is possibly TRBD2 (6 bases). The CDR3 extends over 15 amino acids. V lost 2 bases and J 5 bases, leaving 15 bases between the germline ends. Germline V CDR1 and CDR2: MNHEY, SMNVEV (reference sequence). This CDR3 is CASSLGGTPRETQYF. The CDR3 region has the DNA TGTGCCAGCAGTTTAGGAGGGACTCCCAGGGAGACCCAGTACTTC.

The CDR3 DNA reads as TGTGCCAGCAGCTTTGGACAGGGAAGTGAAAAACTGTTTTTT. As protein: CASSFGQGSEKLFF. The chain couples TRBV5-6 to TRBJ1-4; TRBD1 matches 8 bases. The V gene's germline CDR1 is SGHDT and CDR2 YYEEEE. With V trimmed by 2 bases and J by 7 bases, 4 bases remained unmatched. The CDR3 extends over 14 amino acids.

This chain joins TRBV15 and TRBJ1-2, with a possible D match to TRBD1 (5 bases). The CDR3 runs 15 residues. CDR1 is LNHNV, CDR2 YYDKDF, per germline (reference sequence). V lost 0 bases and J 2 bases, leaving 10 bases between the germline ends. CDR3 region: CATSRETQGNYGYTF. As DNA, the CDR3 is TGTGCCACCAGCAGAGAGACGCAGGGAAACTATGGCTACACCTTC. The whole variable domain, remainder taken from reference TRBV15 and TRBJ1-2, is DAMVIQNPRYQVTQFGKPVTLSCSQTLNHNVMYWYQQKSSQAPKLLFHYYDKDFNNEADTPDNFQSRRPNTSFCFLDIRSPGLGDTAMYLCATSRETQGNYGYTFGSGTRLTVV.

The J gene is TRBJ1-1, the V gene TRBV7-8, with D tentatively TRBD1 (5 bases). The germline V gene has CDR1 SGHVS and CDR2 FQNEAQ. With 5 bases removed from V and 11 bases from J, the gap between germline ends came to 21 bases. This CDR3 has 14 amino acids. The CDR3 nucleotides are TGTGCCAGCAGCCTGGGAACGAGGGGATTAGGGGCTTTCTTT. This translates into CASSLGTRGLGAFF. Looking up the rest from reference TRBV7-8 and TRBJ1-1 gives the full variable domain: GAGVSQSPRYKVAKRGQDVALRCDPISGHVSLFWYQQALGQGPEFLTYFQNEAQLDKSGLPSDRFFAERPEGSVSTLKIQRTQQEDSAVYLCASSLGTRGLGAFFGQGTRLTVV.

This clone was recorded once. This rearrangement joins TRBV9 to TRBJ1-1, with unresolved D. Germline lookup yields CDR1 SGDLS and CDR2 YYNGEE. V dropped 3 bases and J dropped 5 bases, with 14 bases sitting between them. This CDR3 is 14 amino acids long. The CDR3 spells CASSATTRGTEAFF. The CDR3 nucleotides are TGTGCCAGCAGCGCGACAACTCGAGGGACTGAAGCTTTCTTT.

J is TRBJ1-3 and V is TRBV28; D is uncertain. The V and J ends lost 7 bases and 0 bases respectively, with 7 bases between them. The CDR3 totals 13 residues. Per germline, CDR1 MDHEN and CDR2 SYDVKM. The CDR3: CASTVFSGNTIYF. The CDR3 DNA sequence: TGTGCCAGCACAGTGTTCTCTGGAAACACCATATATTTT.

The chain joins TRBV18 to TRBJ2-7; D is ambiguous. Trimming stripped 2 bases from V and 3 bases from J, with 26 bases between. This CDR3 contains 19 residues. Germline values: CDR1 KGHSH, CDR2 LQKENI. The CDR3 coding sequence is TGTGCCAGCTCACCATCTGTTCCCTCCCAGGCCTCACAAATCTACGAGCAGTACTTC. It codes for CASSPSVPSQASQIYEQYF.

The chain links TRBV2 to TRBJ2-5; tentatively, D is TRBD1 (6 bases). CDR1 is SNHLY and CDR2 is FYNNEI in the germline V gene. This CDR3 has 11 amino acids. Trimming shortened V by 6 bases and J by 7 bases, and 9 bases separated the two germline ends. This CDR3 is CASRTQGTQYF. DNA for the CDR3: TGTGCCAGCAGGACACAGGGGACCCAGTACTTC.

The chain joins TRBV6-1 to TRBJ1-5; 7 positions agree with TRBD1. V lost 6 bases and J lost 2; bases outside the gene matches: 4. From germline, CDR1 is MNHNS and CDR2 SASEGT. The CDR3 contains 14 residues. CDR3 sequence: CASSGTDGNQPQHF. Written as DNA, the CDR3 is TGTGCCAGCAGCGGGACAGATGGCAATCAGCCCCAGCATTTT.

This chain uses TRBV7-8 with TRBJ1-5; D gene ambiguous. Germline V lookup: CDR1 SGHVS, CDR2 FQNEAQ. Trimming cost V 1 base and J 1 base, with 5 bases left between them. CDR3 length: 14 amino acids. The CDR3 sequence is CASSLVNSNQPQHF. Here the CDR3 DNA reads TGTGCCAGCAGCTTAGTAAACAGCAATCAGCCCCAGCATTTT.

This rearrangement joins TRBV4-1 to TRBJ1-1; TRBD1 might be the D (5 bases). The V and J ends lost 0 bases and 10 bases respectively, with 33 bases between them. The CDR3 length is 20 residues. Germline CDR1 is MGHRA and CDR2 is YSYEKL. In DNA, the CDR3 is TGCGCCAGCAGCCAAGAGGGGGGGGTAAGACCGGTGGGGCAGTCCCCTGGAGCTTTCTTT. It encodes CASSQEGGVRPVGQSPGAFF.